This T cell receptor (beta chain) was recorded in a study of memory CD4+ T cells and cytomegalovirus serostatus. Study-wide background: Healthy Belgian adult donors included several CMV-positive and 24 CMV-negative people. Study results and caveats: Repertoires predicted CMV serostatus with median bootstrapped AUC of about 0.95. The CMV-associated TCR signature appears largely within the CD4+ memory repertoire.

As regards this clone: Antigen: not known.

CDR3 size: 15 residues. Germline V gives CDR1 SGHTA, CDR2 FQGNSA. V lost 3 bases, J lost 1 base, and 1 base stayed unmatched. Libraries were prepared by immunoSEQ multiplex PCR; TCRdb keeps only in-frame clonotypes and omits some of them. This sample has about 41,000 clones, with about three quarters found just once. The sort gate was single viable CD3+CD4+CD8-CD45RO+ cells for memory CD4+ T cells. This receptor was obtained from an adult in good health and CMV-seronegative. Input material: memory CD4+ T cells from blood. V and J are TRBV7-2 and TRBJ2-2; 8 bases agree with TRBD2. The CDR3 loop is CASSLTSVNTGELFF. CDR3 DNA sequence: TGTGCCAGCAGCTTGACTAGCGTGAACACCGGGGAGCTGTTTTTT.